This TCR beta chain was profiled in a study of blood T cell repertoires in COVID-19. Study-level information: T cells, B-cell-depleted T cells, or PBMCs provided the cDNA or gDNA that served as material.

Data came from immunoSEQ multiplex PCR; TCRdb stores just in-frame clones and leaves some out. Of around 170,000 clones detected, nearly 80% appear once; the ten largest clones hold approximately 15%. The ends were cut back, 5 bases at V and 5 bases at J, with 7 bases in the middle. From germline, CDR1 is SGHAT and CDR2 FQNNGV. The CDR3 spans 13 residues. The sample comprised peripheral blood. This sequence was found in a woman over 75 with acute or convalescent COVID-19. The chain carries TRBV11-2 and TRBJ2-6, with D maybe TRBD2 (5 bases). The CDR3 region has the DNA TGTGCCAGCAGCCACGGGAGGGCCAACGTCCTGACTTTC. It translates to CASSHGRANVLTF.